A selection of T cell receptor beta chains follows, all from one sample in a study of blood T cell repertoires in COVID-19. The assay was immunoSEQ multiplex PCR, and TCRdb's table has in-frame clones only and misses some. Of about 380,000 clones in the sample, 70% to 90% are singletons; the top ten hold 1% to 1.5%. Sequenced: PBMCs or T cells enriched from blood (not recorded which). All receptors derive from a man between 25 and 39 years old who had recovered from COVID-19. The CDR3 runs from the conserved cysteine through the conserved F or W. A D gene is named only where the DNA matches it firmly. Clone size is given for some rows only: seen once, a few or many times, or a class if the clone is expanded.

v_gene: TRBV3-1/TRBV3-2
d_gene: -
j_gene: TRBJ1-2
abundance: -
CDR3nt: TGTGCCAGCAGCCCCACAGGGTTAACGGGCTATGGCTACACCTTC
CDR3aa: CASSPTGLTGYGYTF

v_gene: TRBV9
d_gene: -
j_gene: TRBJ1-6
abundance: once
CDR3nt: TGTGCCAGCAGCGCCACTAATGTGGCGTCCTATAATTCACCCCTCCACTTT
CDR3aa: CASSATNVASYNSPLHF

v_gene: TRBV2
d_gene: -
j_gene: TRBJ1-1
abundance: once
CDR3nt: TGTGCCAGCTACCAAGACGAGGGTTGGGGCACTGAAGCTTTCTTT
CDR3aa: CASYQDEGWGTEAFF

v_gene: TRBV9
d_gene: TRBD1
j_gene: TRBJ1-6
abundance: few
CDR3nt: TGTGCCAGCAGCGAGGGGACAGCCGGGGGTTCACCCCTCCACTTT
CDR3aa: CASSEGTAGGSPLHF

v_gene: TRBV4-1
d_gene: -
j_gene: TRBJ2-5
abundance: -
CDR3nt: TGCGCCAGCAGCCAAGTAGTTTCTGAGACCCAGTACTTC
CDR3aa: CASSQVVSETQYF

v_gene: TRBV12-3/TRBV12-4
d_gene: -
j_gene: TRBJ1-2
abundance: -
CDR3nt: TGTGCCAGCAGTTTATGGGGAGGAGGTGGCTACACCTTC
CDR3aa: CASSLWGGGGYTF

v_gene: TRBV6-5
d_gene: TRBD1
j_gene: TRBJ1-2
abundance: -
CDR3nt: TGTGCCAGCAGCTCCGGGACAGGACCCTATGGCTACACCTTC
CDR3aa: CASSSGTGPYGYTF

v_gene: TRBV5-6
d_gene: -
j_gene: TRBJ1-2
abundance: once
CDR3nt: TGTGCCAGCAGCTTGGGTGGCCGGGACTATGGCTACACCTTC
CDR3aa: CASSLGGRDYGYTF

v_gene: TRBV3-1/TRBV3-2
d_gene: TRBD1
j_gene: TRBJ1-5
abundance: -
CDR3nt: TGTGCCAGCAGCCCGACTACTGACAGGGGCGGTCAGCCCCAGCATTTT
CDR3aa: CASSPTTDRGGQPQHF

v_gene: TRBV7-2
d_gene: -
j_gene: TRBJ2-4
abundance: -
CDR3nt: TGTGCCAGCAGCCTCACCTCCGAGCCAGCCAAAAACATTCAGTACTTC
CDR3aa: CASSLTSEPAKNIQYF

v_gene: TRBV19
d_gene: -
j_gene: TRBJ1-5
abundance: -
CDR3nt: TGTGCCAGTAGTATTGGGGCCGTTAGTGGGCAGCCCCAGCATTTT
CDR3aa: CASSIGAVSGQPQHF

v_gene: TRBV10-3
d_gene: -
j_gene: TRBJ1-6
abundance: -
CDR3nt: TGTGCCATCAGTGAGTCGAACAGGGCCAATTCACCCCTCCACTTT
CDR3aa: CAISESNRANSPLHF

v_gene: TRBV9
d_gene: -
j_gene: TRBJ2-2
abundance: -
CDR3nt: TGTGCATCGGGGGACGGGGAGCTGTTTTTT
CDR3aa: CASGDGELFF

v_gene: TRBV28
d_gene: -
j_gene: TRBJ2-1
abundance: once
CDR3nt: TGTGCCAGCAGTTTTGACCTAGGCTCCTACAATGAGCAGTTCTTC
CDR3aa: CASSFDLGSYNEQFF

v_gene: TRBV19
d_gene: TRBD1
j_gene: TRBJ1-2
abundance: -
CDR3nt: TGTGCCAGTAGTACAGACAGGGAAGCTAACTATGGCTACACCTTC
CDR3aa: CASSTDREANYGYTF